This TCR beta chain is from a study of T-cell reconstitution after alpha-beta-depleted transplantation in children (dated by TCRdb to 2016 to 2017). Notes on the research overall: The study quantitatively tracked T-cell immune reconstitution after TCRalphabeta/CD19-depleted allogeneic hematopoietic cell transplantation in children using TCR repertoire profiling.

Receptor libraries were prepared by PCR. The listed sequencing device is Illumina HiSeq 2500. To normalize quantification of the TCRbeta repertoire, the TCR libraries were built with molecular barcoding that relied on unique molecular identifiers. TCRdb reprocessed the public reads (quality trimming at Q25 with fastp, clone calling with MiXCR) and kept in-frame beta chains. Rows with a matching CDR3 protein are joined into one entry that keeps the most common DNA and genes. In all, the sample holds more than 400,000 distinct CDR3 sequences, and approximately 42% of those were seen once. The ten largest clones take up 25% to 30% of the sample. Broader findings and caveats from the paper: About two months after transplant, the apparently early recovery of alphabetaT-cell counts reportedly depended on just several hundred clones that had expanded rapidly and came from non-depleted graft cells. The frequencies of hyperexpanded clones fell over the following months, and after one year, T-cell counts and TCRbeta diversity were mostly attributed to newly produced T cells. In some patients, high TCRbeta diversity at day 60 was attributed to recipient T cells and intrathymic progenitors that had survived conditioning.

The treatment or condition label here, explained by the study, means: allogeneic hematopoietic cell transplantation with graft depleted of TCRalphabeta T cells and CD19 B cells. The children who served as transplant recipients had been given grafts of TCRalphabeta/CD19-depleted allogeneic hematopoietic cells. Including cysteine and phenylalanine, the CDR3 has 15 amino acids. This entry keeps only the CDR3 DNA: 45 bases, framed from base 1. CDR1 MDHEN and CDR2 SYDVKM were looked up in the germline V gene. The junction shows trimming of 7 bases on V and 0 bases on J, plus 13 bases between the germline ends. A note on this clonotype: This receptor's antigen is unknown. One base away there is no much larger clone; base qualities are not given.

This clonotype was obtained from a girl aged 2-15 years with aplastic anemia, due to receive a stem cell transplant. The sequencing used PBMCs, collected before TCRalphabeta/CD19-depleted stem cell transplant. The receptor chain draws on TRBV28 and TRBJ1-3, with a tentative D gene TRBD1 over 6 matching bases. CDR3 region: CASIMDSTSGNTIYF. The DNA sequence is TGTGCCAGCATAATGGACAGCACCTCTGGAAACACCATATATTTT. The CDR3, completed at both ends by the reference TRBV28 and TRBJ1-3 genes, gives the full variable domain DVKVTQSSRYLVKRTGEKVFLECVQDMDHENMFWYRQDPGLGLRLIYFSYDVKMKEKGDIPEGYSVSREKKERFSLILESASTNQTSMYLCASIMDSTSGNTIYFGEGSWLTVV.